Listed below are T cell receptor beta chains from one sample, sequenced in a study of radiotherapy plus CTLA-4 blockade in lung cancer. Some clones are missing from TCRdb's copy, which holds only in-frame ones; the method was immunoSEQ multiplex PCR. The table lists around 110,000 clones, 81% of them singletons. The specimen comprised peripheral blood, sampled from a patient treated with radiotherapy plus ipilimumab. The receptors here all came from a human donor with non-small cell lung cancer that progressed on radiotherapy plus ipilimumab. Some clones in this sample may be carry-over from other donors' samples. CDR3s include the opening cysteine and the closing phenylalanine or tryptophan. A D gene is named only where the DNA matches it firmly. Clone size is given for some rows only: seen once, a few or many times, or a class if the clone is expanded.

j_call,v_call,d_call,clone_size,cdr3_length,cdr3_aa,cdr3_nt
TRBJ2-2,TRBV11-2,NA,once,16,CASSLARQGSSGELFF,TGTGCCAGCAGCTTAGCACGGCAGGGAAGTTCCGGGGAGCTGTTTTTT
TRBJ1-1,TRBV12-5,TRBD1,NA,13,CATQRTGNTEAFF,TGTGCTACTCAACGGACAGGGAACACTGAAGCTTTCTTT
TRBJ1-3,TRBV19,NA,NA,14,CASSVRGAGNTIYF,TGTGCCAGTAGTGTCAGGGGAGCTGGAAACACCATATATTTT
TRBJ2-3,TRBV5-1,TRBD2,NA,17,CASSLALLAGGQDTQYF,TGCGCCAGCAGCTTGGCGTTACTAGCGGGGGGGCAAGATACGCAGTATTTT
TRBJ1-1,TRBV5-1,NA,few,15,CASSLEGPSTTEAFF,TGCGCCAGCAGCTTGGAGGGGCCTAGTACCACTGAAGCTTTCTTT
TRBJ2-7,TRBV10-3,NA,NA,14,CAISVSGEDYEQYF,TGTGCCATCAGTGTGTCAGGGGAAGACTACGAGCAGTACTTC
TRBJ2-3,TRBV6-1,NA,NA,13,CATTLRAADTQYF,TGTGCCACCACCCTCCGTGCGGCAGATACGCAGTATTTT
TRBJ1-5,TRBV6-5,NA,NA,13,CASSEANSKAQHF,TGTGCCAGCAGTGAAGCGAACAGTAAGGCCCAGCATTTT
TRBJ1-5,TRBV28,NA,NA,14,CASSLYLGNQPQHF,TGTGCCAGCAGTTTATATTTGGGGAATCAGCCCCAGCATTTT
TRBJ1-5,TRBV4-2,TRBD1,once,16,CASSQSTGLGNQPQHF,TGTGCCAGCAGCCAATCGACAGGGTTGGGCAATCAGCCCCAGCATTTT
TRBJ1-6,TRBV25-1,NA,few,14,CASTLGVYNSPLHF,TGTGCCAGCACCCTGGGTGTATATAATTCACCCCTCCACTTT
TRBJ1-2,TRBV4-3,TRBD1,NA,13,CASSQGQGYGYTF,TGCGCCAGCAGCCAAGGACAGGGCTATGGCTACACCTTC
TRBJ1-5,TRBV6-6,NA,NA,13,CASSEADNQPQHF,TGTGCCAGCAGTGAGGCAGACAATCAGCCCCAGCATTTT
TRBJ1-1,TRBV18,NA,NA,13,CASSPLADRQAFF,TGTGCCAGCTCACCCCTTGCGGACAGACAAGCTTTCTTT
TRBJ1-1,TRBV28,NA,NA,15,CASSLAGRMNTEAFF,TGTGCCAGCAGTTTAGCTGGGCGGATGAACACTGAAGCTTTCTTT
TRBJ2-3,TRBV5-1,TRBD2,NA,16,CASSTLAGGITDTQYF,TGCGCCAGCAGCACCTTAGCGGGGGGCATCACAGATACGCAGTATTTT
TRBJ1-1,TRBV6-5,NA,once,15,CASGDPPGLNTEAFF,TGTGCCAGCGGGGATCCTCCGGGACTGAACACTGAAGCTTTCTTT
TRBJ2-7,TRBV19,NA,NA,15,CASSTQILPPYEQYF,TGTGCCAGTAGTACTCAGATTCTACCGCCCTACGAGCAGTACTTC
TRBJ1-2,TRBV6-5,NA,NA,15,CASRPAFLGVSGYTF,TGTGCCAGCAGACCGGCCTTCCTGGGGGTGAGTGGCTACACCTTC
TRBJ1-1,TRBV7-3,NA,NA,15,CASSPLTAGNTEAFF,TGTGCCAGCAGCCCCCTAACCGCCGGGAACACTGAAGCTTTCTTT
TRBJ2-6,TRBV5-1,NA,once,16,CASSPLDQSGANVLTF,TGCGCCAGCAGCCCTCTCGACCAATCTGGGGCCAACGTCCTGACTTTC
TRBJ1-2,TRBV11-2,NA,NA,13,CASSLGDTYGYTF,TGTGCCAGCAGCTTAGGAGATACCTATGGCTACACCTTC
TRBJ2-4,TRBV5-4,TRBD1,NA,15,CASSLGTGRKNIQYF,TGTGCCAGCAGCTTGGGGACAGGGAGGAAAAACATTCAGTACTTC
TRBJ1-2,TRBV4-3,NA,few,15,CASSQVEGGSYGYTF,TGCGCCAGCAGCCAAGTGGAGGGGGGCTCCTATGGCTACACCTTC
TRBJ1-3,TRBV7-2,NA,NA,16,CASSLAVGVSGNTIYF,TGTGCCAGCAGCTTAGCTGTAGGGGTCTCTGGAAACACCATATATTTT
TRBJ2-3,TRBV4-3,NA,NA,17,CASSQAGDGHSTDTQYF,TGCGCCAGCAGCCAAGCCGGGGATGGACACAGCACAGATACGCAGTATTTT
TRBJ2-7,TRBV6-5,NA,once,13,CASSELRGSLRYF,TGTGCCAGCAGTGAATTAAGGGGCAGCCTCAGGTACTTC
TRBJ1-5,TRBV2,NA,NA,14,CASRATVGYSPQHF,TGTGCCAGCAGGGCGACAGTGGGCTACTCGCCCCAGCATTTT
TRBJ1-3,TRBV11-2,NA,NA,16,CASSLGAVISGNTIYF,TGTGCCAGCAGCTTAGGTGCGGTGATCTCTGGAAACACCATATATTTT
TRBJ2-2,TRBV10-3,TRBD2,NA,17,CAITGTSGGSLTGELFF,TGTGCCATCACCGGGACTAGCGGGGGGTCTCTCACCGGGGAGCTGTTTTTT
TRBJ2-1,TRBV4-1,TRBD1,once,16,CASSPGGRGPDNEQFF,TGCGCCAGCAGCCCCGGAGGCAGGGGGCCGGACAATGAGCAGTTCTTC
TRBJ1-5,TRBV27,NA,NA,16,CASSSYGTVSNQPQHF,TGTGCCAGCAGTTCATATGGGACGGTCAGCAATCAGCCCCAGCATTTT
TRBJ2-3,TRBV7-3,NA,NA,13,CASSDQGTDTQYF,TGTGCCAGCAGCGACCAGGGGACAGATACGCAGTATTTT
TRBJ1-4,TRBV4-1,NA,NA,12,CASSQVHEKLIF,TGCGCCAGCAGCCAAGTCCATGAAAAACTGATTTTT
TRBJ1-2,TRBV28,TRBD1,NA,12,CASSVDRGGYTF,TGTGCCAGCAGTGTGGACAGGGGGGGCTACACCTTC
TRBJ2-1,TRBV29-1,NA,NA,11,CSVVNYNEQFF,TGCAGCGTTGTGAACTACAATGAGCAGTTCTTC